These 28 T cell receptor beta chains were sequenced from one sample in a study of blood T cell repertoires in COVID-19. TCRdb keeps only in-frame clones here, not all; method: immunoSEQ multiplex PCR. The table records about 160,000 clones, around four fifths of them present only once. The sequencing sample was made of peripheral blood. These receptors came from a human donor in a cohort sampled during active COVID-19.

The genes are TRBV19 and TRBJ2-1, with 8 bases that match TRBD1. Germline V gene sequence: CDR1 LNHDA, CDR2 SQIVND (reference sequence). This CDR3 contains 16 residues. V lost 4 bases, J lost 4 bases, and 9 bases stayed unmatched. The DNA for the CDR3 is TGTGCCAGTAGTAGACTACAGGGGGAAAGGTACAATGAGCAGTTCTTC. This gives the protein CASSRLQGERYNEQFF.

The rearrangement joins TRBV5-6 to TRBJ2-1; a weak D match, TRBD1 (5 bases). CDR3 size: 17 residues. The V end lost 0 bases, the J end lost 0 bases, and 13 bases lay between the germline ends. Germline V gene data show CDR1 as SGHDT and CDR2 as YYEEEE. CDR3 DNA sequence: TGTGCCAGCAGCTTGGTCGCTCAGGGCTACTCCTACAATGAGCAGTTCTTC. This codes for CASSLVAQGYSYNEQFF.

The chain employs TRBV5-1 and TRBJ2-3; 7 bases align to TRBD2. In germline, CDR1 is SGHRS, CDR2 YFSETQ. CDR3 length equals 16 residues. V dropped 0 bases and J dropped 4; count of bases not matched to a gene: 8. In DNA form, the CDR3 reads TGCGCCAGCAGCTTGGAAGCCGGGAGGCCCGCAGATACGCAGTATTTT. Its protein is CASSLEAGRPADTQYF.

This clone was counted between two and nine times. The chain carries TRBV7-2 and TRBJ2-2; 9 bases map to TRBD2. V shed 5 bases, J shed 7 bases, and the junction held 20 bases outside the gene matches. The germline gives CDR1 SGHTA, CDR2 FQGNSA. The length of the CDR3 is 19 residues. CDR3 nucleotides: TGTGCCAGCAGCCAGTCGGGAGCGGGGGGCAGGGCGATCGGCGGGGAGCTGTTTTTT. This sequence encodes CASSQSGAGGRAIGGELFF.

The chain uses TRBV6-6 and TRBJ2-1; TRBD2 matches 8 bases. Trimming took 7 bases from V and 10 from J; bases not matched to a gene: 12. Germline V gene sequence: CDR1 MNHNY, CDR2 SVGAGI (reference sequence). The CDR3 contains 14 residues. Here the CDR3 reads CASTPGTSGLEQFF. The CDR3 region has the DNA TGTGCCAGCACTCCGGGAACTAGCGGACTAGAGCAGTTCTTC.

This chain uses TRBV7-6 with TRBJ1-3; D is undetermined. Trimming stripped 5 bases from V and 9 bases from J, with 20 bases between. In germline, CDR1 is SGHVS, CDR2 FNYEAQ. This CDR3 is built from 15 residues. The CDR3 is CASSHPAGPSCTIYF. CDR3 coding DNA: TGTGCCAGCAGCCACCCAGCGGGCCCATCATGCACCATATATTTT. Based on the CDR3 plus reference TRBV7-6 and TRBJ1-3, the full variable domain is GAGVSQSPRYKVTKRGQDVALRCDPISGHVSLYWYRQALGQGPEFLTYFNYEAQQDKSGLPNDRFSAERPEGSISTLTIQRTEQRDSAMYRCASSHPAGPSCTIYFGEGSWLTVV.

The rearrangement joins TRBV6-2 or TRBV6-3 to TRBJ2-1; 9 bases agree with TRBD2. The CDR3 consists of 15 residues. V was clipped by 2 bases and J by 12 bases; unmatched bases: 11. Germline CDR1 and CDR2: MNHEY and SVGEGT. The CDR3 is CASSYQTSGRGLQFF. The CDR3 nucleotides are TGTGCCAGCAGTTACCAGACTAGCGGTAGGGGCCTGCAGTTCTTC.

CDR3 sequence: CASSLRRQAGGYEQYF. The CDR3 coding sequence is TGTGCCAGCAGCTTGAGGAGGCAAGCAGGGGGCTACGAGCAGTACTTC. The rearrangement joins TRBV5-8 to TRBJ2-7; TRBD1 matches at 7 bases. Germline lookup yields CDR1 SGHTS and CDR2 YDEGEE. The CDR3 sequence is 16 residues long. Trimming cost V 1 base and J 3 bases; bases outside gene matches: 10.

This chain uses TRBV28 with TRBJ1-1; D unresolved. This CDR3 comprises 13 residues. From germline, CDR1 is MDHEN and CDR2 SYDVKM. Trimming left V 2 bases short and J 2 bases short, with 6 bases between. CDR3 sequence reads: CASSLTVNTEAFF. DNA of the CDR3: TGTGCCAGCAGTTTAACAGTTAACACTGAAGCTTTCTTT. The variable domain in full, with the rest retrieved from reference TRBV28 and TRBJ1-1, is DVKVTQSSRYLVKRTGEKVFLECVQDMDHENMFWYRQDPGLGLRLIYFSYDVKMKEKGDIPEGYSVSREKKERFSLILESASTNQTSMYLCASSLTVNTEAFFGQGTRLTVV.

The J gene is TRBJ2-1, the V gene TRBV27, with 9 bases that match TRBD2. The CDR3 is made up of 15 amino acids. Germline lookup yields CDR1 MNHEY and CDR2 SMNVEV (reference sequence). Unmatched junction bases numbered 5, after V lost 0 bases and J lost 8 bases. The DNA of the CDR3 is TGTGCCAGCAGTTTATCCGGGCTAGCGGGACATGAGCAGTTCTTC. Protein: CASSLSGLAGHEQFF.

The chain employs TRBV9 and TRBJ1-6, with TRBD1 as a possible D gene (6 bases). Germline V gene data show CDR1 as SGDLS and CDR2 as YYNGEE. V was pared by 0 bases and J by 4 bases, with 11 bases between. The length of the CDR3 is 16 residues. CDR3 region: CASSVAGQTYNSPLHF. The CDR3 DNA reads as TGTGCCAGCAGCGTAGCTGGACAGACTTATAATTCACCCCTCCACTTT.

CDR3 loop: CAIKTTGGDEQYF. For the CDR3, the DNA is TGTGCCATCAAGACTACAGGGGGCGACGAGCAGTACTTC. The chain couples TRBV10-3 to TRBJ2-7; 9 bases are a match to TRBD1. Germline V gives CDR1 ENHRY, CDR2 SYGVKD. CDR3 length: 13 amino acids. The J segment lost 5 bases and the V segment lost 7 bases, leaving 6 bases of the junction unmatched.

This rearrangement joins TRBV7-9 to TRBJ2-1; TRBD2 might be the D (5 bases). The CDR3 is 15 residues long. Germline V CDR1 and CDR2: SEHNR, FQNEAQ (reference sequence). The V end lost 0 bases, the J end lost 5 bases, and 11 bases lay between the germline ends. In DNA form, the CDR3 reads TGTGCCAGCAGCTTAGCGGTTAGCGACCACAATGAGCAGTTCTTC. The encoded protein is CASSLAVSDHNEQFF.

This clone was seen many times. The rearrangement uses TRBV7-3 and TRBJ2-3; the match to TRBD2 covers 13 bases. The V gene's germline CDR1 is SGHTA and CDR2 FQGTGA. This CDR3 has 16 amino acids. Losses at the gene ends were 6 bases for V and 2 bases for J; bases not matched to a gene: 5. This chain's CDR3 is CASRRGTSGDTDTQYF. CDR3 DNA: TGTGCCAGCAGACGGGGGACTAGCGGGGACACAGATACGCAGTATTTT.

This chain connects TRBV7-9 to TRBJ1-5, with TRBD1 matching over 7 bases. CDR1 and CDR2 from the germline V gene are SEHNR and FQNEAQ (reference sequence). The V gene end was trimmed by 5 bases and the J gene end by 16 bases; junction bases not matched to a gene: 8. The CDR3 spans 11 residues. The CDR3 DNA follows: TGTGCCAGCAGCGGACCGGGACAGTTCCATTTT. It yields the protein CASSGPGQFHF.

The V and J genes are TRBV6-2 or TRBV6-3 and TRBJ2-7; 9 positions match TRBD2. The CDR3 has 14 amino acids. Germline CDR1 and CDR2: MNHEY and SVGEGT. The junction had 10 bases not matched to a gene; V was cut back by 0 bases and J by 13 bases. The CDR3 DNA sequence: TGTGCCAGCAGTTACTCATCCACCGGGACTAGCTATTACTTC. Translation: CASSYSSTGTSYYF.

The chain uses TRBV10-3 and TRBJ1-5; a possible D gene is TRBD1 (5 bases). V dropped 7 bases and J dropped 4 bases, with 14 bases sitting between them. Germline CDR1 ENHRY, CDR2 SYGVKD. The CDR3 is 14 amino acids. The CDR3 reads CAINTDRTNQPQHF. As DNA, the CDR3 is TGTGCCATCAATACCGACAGAACTAATCAGCCCCAGCATTTT.

The rearrangement joins TRBV7-9 to TRBJ2-1, with D perhaps matching TRBD1 (6 bases). The CDR3 is 13 residues long. Germline CDR1 is SEHNR and CDR2 is FQNEAQ (reference sequence). V was clipped by 6 bases and J by 9 bases, with 15 bases between them. CDR3 protein: CASSPVGASEQFF. The CDR3 region has the DNA TGTGCCAGCAGTCCTGTGGGGGCCAGTGAGCAGTTCTTC.

The chain uses TRBV14 and TRBJ2-1, with D perhaps TRBD2 (5 bases). Germline lookup yields CDR1 SGHDN and CDR2 FVKESK. This CDR3 has 13 residues. V lost 1 base and J 7 bases, leaving 8 bases between the germline ends. CDR3 in amino acids: CASSQVRGNEQFF. CDR3 DNA sequence: TGTGCCAGCAGCCAAGTCCGCGGGAATGAGCAGTTCTTC. Using reference TRBV14 and TRBJ2-1 for the parts outside the CDR3, the full variable domain is EAGVTQFPSHSVIEKGQTVTLRCDPISGHDNLYWYRRVMGKEIKFLLHFVKESKQDESGMPNNRFLAERTGGTYSTLKVQPAELEDSGVYFCASSQVRGNEQFFGPGTRLTVL.

CDR3 coding DNA: TGTGCCAGTAGTATATACCCTGGAGGGAACACCGGGGAGCTGTTTTTT. Its protein is CASSIYPGGNTGELFF. The V and J genes are TRBV19 and TRBJ2-2, with D possibly TRBD2 on 5 matching bases. The CDR3 extends over 16 amino acids. V gave up 2 bases and J gave up 1 base, with 11 bases separating them. CDR1 and CDR2 from the germline V gene are LNHDA and SQIVND (reference sequence).

The rearrangement uses TRBV20-1 and TRBJ2-1, with D hard to call. The CDR3 is 11 residues long. The ends were cut back, 0 bases at V and 9 bases at J, with 6 bases in the middle. In germline, CDR1 is DFQATT, CDR2 SNEGSKA (reference sequence). CDR3 sequence: CSARDSREQFF. The CDR3 DNA sequence: TGCAGTGCTAGAGATTCGCGTGAGCAGTTCTTC.

A note on this clone: Its ends do not fully match the called genes, so a read error is possible. The chain joins TRBV7-7 to TRBJ2-3; D unclear. The length of the CDR3 is 16 residues. CDR1 is SSHAT and CDR2 is FNYEAQ in the germline V gene (reference sequence). The CDR3 bases are TGTGCTAGCAGCTTATACGGTGGGCATAGCACAGATACGCAGTATTTT. Translation gives CASSLYGGHSTDTQYF.

The chain couples TRBV7-9 to TRBJ1-1; possible D gene TRBD1, 5 bases. CDR3 length equals 15 residues. The V end was cut by 4 bases, the J end by 1 base, with 13 bases between. CDR1 is SEHNR and CDR2 is FQNEAQ in the germline V gene (reference sequence). The CDR3 here is CASSWEDNQNTEAFF. In DNA form, the CDR3 reads TGTGCCAGCAGCTGGGAGGACAATCAGAACACTGAAGCTTTCTTT. The whole variable domain, filled in from reference TRBV7-9 and TRBJ1-1, reads DTGVSQNPRHKITKRGQNVTFRCDPISEHNRLYWYRQTLGQGPEFLTYFQNEAQLEKSRLLSDRFSAERPKGSFSTLEIQRTEQGDSAMYLCASSWEDNQNTEAFFGQGTRLTVV.

This clone was seen a handful of times. The chain joins TRBV6-6 to TRBJ2-6, with D uncertain. The CDR3 sequence is 14 residues long. CDR1 MNHNY and CDR2 SVGAGI come from the germline V gene (reference sequence). V gave up 6 bases and J gave up 1 base, with 7 bases separating them. The CDR3 DNA follows: TGTGCCAGCAGCCCAGGTTCTGGGGCCAACGTCCTGACTTTC. Its translation: CASSPGSGANVLTF.

The J gene is TRBJ2-4, the V gene TRBV6-2 or TRBV6-3; 7 bases map to TRBD1. J lost 0 bases, V lost 0 bases, and 5 bases had no gene match. The CDR3 runs 17 residues. Germline V lookup: CDR1 MNHEY, CDR2 SVGEGT. The CDR3 bases are TGTGCCAGCAGTTACTCGAAAGGGGGCCTAGCCAAAAACATTCAGTACTTC. Its protein product is CASSYSKGGLAKNIQYF.

This clone has only one observation. The CDR3 region is CASSVGQTDQETQYF. CDR3 bases: TGTGCCAGCAGCGTAGGCCAGACAGACCAAGAGACCCAGTACTTC. The chain recombines TRBV9 with TRBJ2-5; a possible D gene is TRBD1 (5 bases). The length of the CDR3 is 15 residues. The V gene's germline CDR1 is SGDLS and CDR2 YYNGEE. V lost 0 bases, J lost 0 bases, and 9 bases lay in between.

This clone has a single count. The chain has TRBV30 and TRBJ1-1, with D perhaps matching TRBD1 (6 bases). The CDR3 consists of 13 residues. The V end lost 8 bases, the J end lost 3 bases, and 16 bases lay between the germline ends. Germline lookup yields CDR1 GTSNPN and CDR2 SVGIG (reference sequence). CDR3 nucleotides: TGTGCCCTGTACAGCAGGGGCGACACTGAAGCTTTCTTT. Its translation is CALYSRGDTEAFF.

The rearrangement uses TRBV6-2 or TRBV6-3 and TRBJ2-7, with 12 nucleotides matching TRBD2. The CDR3 loop spans 15 amino acids. Losses at the gene ends were 2 bases for V and 6 bases for J; bases not matched to a gene: 5. Germline lookup yields CDR1 MNHEY and CDR2 SVGEGT. CDR3 sequence (DNA): TGTGCCAGCAGTTACCCTAGCGGGAGGGCCGGCGAGCAGTACTTC. It yields the protein CASSYPSGRAGEQYF.